This record concerns one T cell receptor (beta chain) sequence. What it binds is not known. Germline lookup yields CDR1 MNHEY and CDR2 SMNVEV (reference sequence). This CDR3 contains 14 residues. V was clipped by 6 bases and J by 0 bases; unmatched bases: 3. Using immunoSEQ multiplex PCR, the repertoire was profiled, and TCRdb retains in-frame clones only, with some absent. The sample holds under 150,000 clones, 92% seen once. The data belong to a study of T cell responses to AZD1222 COVID-19 vaccine. Overall study findings and caveats: The repertoires were collected only after the peak T cell response. Increases in Spike-specific TCR breadth and depth were seen after two AZD1222 doses. At study baseline, merely over 5 AZD1222 recipients were seropositive.

The chain is built from TRBV27 and TRBJ1-2; 8 bases fit TRBD1. The material was peripheral blood, obtained 28 days after the second AZD1222 dose. This receptor was obtained from an adult who received the AZD1222 COVID-19 vaccine. DNA for the CDR3: TGTGCCAGCAGCCGGACAGGGCCTAACTATGGCTACACCTTC. It specifies CASSRTGPNYGYTF.